This is a list of T cell receptor beta chains from one sample in a study of vaccination effects on CD4 cells after COVID-19. Libraries were prepared by immunoSEQ multiplex PCR; TCRdb keeps only in-frame clonotypes and omits some of them. Here the sample spans tens of thousands of clones, about 70% being singletons. These TCRs' antigens remain unknown. The specimen was CD4+ T cells from PBMCs cultured with HCoV-NL63 spike peptides, collected before COVID-19 vaccination. These receptors were obtained from a human donor who received a COVID-19 vaccine. Both conserved end residues are part of each CDR3. The order of the fields is D gene, J gene, V gene, clone size, CDR3 protein. A D gene is named only where the DNA matches it firmly. The listing skips clone size in some rows; elsewhere it reads once, few, many or a size class.

D: -
J: TRBJ1-1
V: TRBV9
size: once
CDR3: CASSVDAGRRTEAFF

D: -
J: TRBJ1-5
V: TRBV24-1
size: few
CDR3: CATSEGGNQPQHF

D: -
J: TRBJ1-3
V: TRBV9
size: -
CDR3: CASSPPSGGFGNTIYF

D: -
J: TRBJ1-4
V: TRBV2
size: -
CDR3: CASSERALNEKLFF

D: -
J: TRBJ2-7
V: TRBV29-1
size: -
CDR3: CSVDRSQRYEQYF

D: -
J: TRBJ2-7
V: TRBV5-4
size: -
CDR3: CASSLGRGKVLPTGWYF

D: -
J: TRBJ1-3
V: TRBV28
size: -
CDR3: CAALPSSGNTIYF

D: -
J: TRBJ1-2
V: TRBV6-1
size: few
CDR3: CASSERGLGYTF

D: -
J: TRBJ1-1
V: TRBV18
size: few
CDR3: CASSPGQDTEAFF

D: -
J: TRBJ2-7
V: TRBV18
size: -
CDR3: CASSSGGYGYDEQYF

D: TRBD1
J: TRBJ2-7
V: TRBV6-2/TRBV6-3
size: once
CDR3: CASSYSGTGGYEQYF

D: -
J: TRBJ1-6
V: TRBV5-1
size: -
CDR3: CASSPPGGNNSPLHF

D: TRBD1
J: TRBJ2-3
V: TRBV10-3
size: -
CDR3: CATRFETGGSDTQYF

D: -
J: TRBJ1-3
V: TRBV11-2
size: -
CDR3: CASSLVSAGFGAGNTIYF

D: -
J: TRBJ1-6
V: TRBV15
size: -
CDR3: CATRDTAGVSPLHF

D: TRBD2
J: TRBJ2-7
V: TRBV29-1
size: -
CDR3: CSVVPSGNYEQYF

D: -
J: TRBJ2-1
V: TRBV3-1/TRBV3-2
size: -
CDR3: CASSQEGRNYNEQFF

D: -
J: TRBJ1-4
V: TRBV6-1
size: -
CDR3: CASSENGWPNEKLFF

D: -
J: TRBJ2-5
V: TRBV3-1/TRBV3-2
size: once
CDR3: CASSHPRETQYF

D: -
J: TRBJ1-4
V: TRBV5-1
size: few
CDR3: CASSLFGSGEKLFF

D: TRBD2
J: TRBJ2-1
V: TRBV4-1
size: -
CDR3: CASSQELAGAYNEQFF

D: -
J: TRBJ1-3
V: TRBV2
size: -
CDR3: CASRGISGNTIYF

D: -
J: TRBJ1-2
V: TRBV6-5
size: -
CDR3: CASSWGTRFYGYTF

D: -
J: TRBJ2-1
V: TRBV3-1/TRBV3-2
size: -
CDR3: CASSRTGRGWQFF

D: TRBD1
J: TRBJ1-2
V: TRBV6-6
size: -
CDR3: CASRLLQGADGYTF

D: -
J: TRBJ1-2
V: TRBV9
size: -
CDR3: CASIGDNYGYTF

D: TRBD1
J: TRBJ2-5
V: TRBV7-2
size: -
CDR3: CASSLDRGRETQYF

D: TRBD1
J: TRBJ1-1
V: TRBV11-2
size: few
CDR3: CASSLRQGAEAFF

D: -
J: TRBJ1-6
V: TRBV5-5
size: once
CDR3: CASSDLRARFSTLHF

D: -
J: TRBJ1-1
V: TRBV4-2
size: -
CDR3: CASSQDPDMNTEAFF

D: TRBD2
J: TRBJ2-7
V: TRBV7-8
size: -
CDR3: CASSPLSGSSYEQYF

D: -
J: TRBJ2-7
V: TRBV7-2
size: -
CDR3: CASSLGHRGEQYF

D: -
J: TRBJ1-2
V: TRBV4-2
size: -
CDR3: CASSQDGPGFGGYTF

D: -
J: TRBJ2-2
V: TRBV3-1/TRBV3-2
size: -
CDR3: CASSQRGRFDGELFF

D: -
J: TRBJ1-1
V: TRBV9
size: -
CDR3: CASSVGPGNTEAFF

D: -
J: TRBJ2-7
V: TRBV7-9
size: -
CDR3: CASSWDGTRAAEQYF

D: TRBD2
J: TRBJ2-5
V: TRBV5-1
size: -
CDR3: CASSSSLLAAAETQYF

D: -
J: TRBJ2-6
V: TRBV5-1
size: -
CDR3: CASSLAGPGLVNSGANVLTF

D: -
J: TRBJ1-2
V: TRBV30
size: few
CDR3: CAWSPPQGFRYGYTF

D: TRBD1
J: TRBJ1-1
V: TRBV6-5
size: -
CDR3: CASSPGQGLWAFF

D: -
J: TRBJ2-1
V: TRBV10-3
size: -
CDR3: CAIQGDGGDNEQFF

D: TRBD1
J: TRBJ2-7
V: TRBV30
size: -
CDR3: CAGRQGSLEQYF

D: -
J: TRBJ2-5
V: TRBV5-4
size: -
CDR3: CASSPQNTQETQYF

D: TRBD2
J: TRBJ2-3
V: TRBV30
size: -
CDR3: CAWSPRLAGYTDTQYF

D: TRBD2
J: TRBJ2-5
V: TRBV10-3
size: -
CDR3: CAIRGLAGETQYF

D: -
J: TRBJ1-2
V: TRBV5-1
size: -
CDR3: CASSLGGGVYGYTF

D: -
J: TRBJ1-5
V: TRBV2
size: -
CDR3: CASSGRTSNQPQHF

D: -
J: TRBJ1-3
V: TRBV19
size: -
CDR3: CASSMAVGNTIYF

D: -
J: TRBJ2-5
V: TRBV5-4
size: -
CDR3: CASSLLMETQYF

D: -
J: TRBJ2-5
V: TRBV2
size: -
CDR3: CASGPSGLPRETQYF

D: -
J: TRBJ1-1
V: TRBV3-1/TRBV3-2
size: few
CDR3: CASSAPGLMNTEAFF

D: -
J: TRBJ1-1
V: TRBV7-2
size: -
CDR3: CASSSRGRGFEITEAFF